This TCR beta chain comes out of a study of CD8 T cells in Susac syndrome. With respect to this clonotype: What it recognizes is unknown.

About 0.5 to 1 ug RNA was reverse transcribed with random hexamers. Multiplex PCR with immunoSEQ amplified the TCR beta CDR3 across 54 Vbeta and 13 Jbeta. MiXCR, run by TCRdb on the immunoSEQ multiplex PCR reads, gives a single entry per CDR3 protein. Here the sample spans under 85,000 distinct CDR3 sequences, around 95% being singletons. Sequencing of TCR beta was performed on blood CD8+ and CD4+ T cells. Study findings and constraints: The authors acknowledged that the study's TCR sequencing and HLA analysis involved relatively few individuals.

Germline trimming cut 3 bases from V and 0 bases from J; bases unmatched to any gene: 6. CDR3 length equals 17 residues. The chain has TRBV23-1 and TRBJ1-5, with 9 bases that match TRBD1. TRBV23-1 is flagged as an ORF with uncertain function. The sequence was collected from a human donor with multiple sclerosis. What was sequenced was CD8+ T cells from PBMCs. The CDR3: CASSHRGQGNSNQPQHF. CDR3 in DNA: TGCGCCAGCAGTCACCGGGGACAGGGCAATAGCAATCAGCCCCAGCATTTT.